The T cell receptor beta chain described here comes from a study of neurological immune-mediated disorders. Findings and caveats of the study: According to phylogenetic grouping, one related-CDR3 cluster, a possible signature, contained the repertoires of 18 of 34 multiple sclerosis patients.

TCRdb re-derived calls from the 5' RACE reads in MiXCR, one entry per CDR3 protein. The sample has about 59,000 distinct CDR3 sequences; under 4.5% are singletons. Per germline, CDR1 MNHNY and CDR2 SVGAGI (reference sequence). This CDR3 contains 19 residues. After removal of 0 bases from V and 0 bases from J, the junction contained 9 bases not matched to a gene. Ten or more counts support this clonotype. What it recognizes is unknown. The receptor's source is a woman aged 25 to 39 with multiple sclerosis. Specimen: PBMCs. The rearrangement uses TRBV6-6 and TRBJ1-3; 9 bases are a match to TRBD1. The CDR3 loop reads CASSYSDRGAQPSGNTIYF. The CDR3 DNA reads TGTGCCAGCAGTTACTCCGACAGGGGGGCTCAACCCTCTGGAAACACCATATATTTT.